This is a list of T cell receptor beta chains from one sample in a study of blood T cell repertoires in COVID-19. Here immunoSEQ multiplex PCR was the method, and the copy in TCRdb shows in-frame clones only, minus some. The top ten clones hold about 5.4% of a sample with roughly 62,000 clones, roughly 89% of them seen once. The sample taken for sequencing was peripheral blood. These receptors all stem from a human donor in a cohort sampled during active COVID-19. Both conserved end residues are part of each CDR3. A D gene is named only where the DNA matches it firmly. Clone size is stated in some rows and not others, as once, few, many or a class when expanded.

J,V,size,D,length,DNA,CDR3
TRBJ2-5,TRBV11-3,-,TRBD1,14,TGTGCCAGCAGCTTGACAGGGCTTCGGGAGACCCAGTACTTC,CASSLTGLRETQYF
TRBJ2-3,TRBV11-2,-,-,15,TGTGCCAGCAGCTTAGATATAGATTCCACAGATACGCAGTATTTT,CASSLDIDSTDTQYF
TRBJ2-3,TRBV5-4,-,TRBD2,16,TGTGCCAGCAGCTTGGGGGGACTAGCGGGGCGGGGTACGCAGTATTTT,CASSLGGLAGRGTQYF
TRBJ1-4,TRBV14,-,TRBD1,16,TGTGCCAGCAGCCCCCCAGGGGACAGGGCCGCGGAAAAACTGTTTTTT,CASSPPGDRAAEKLFF
TRBJ1-2,TRBV19,-,TRBD1,14,TGTGCCAGTAGTACTCGACAGGGAACCCCTGGCTACACCTTC,CASSTRQGTPGYTF
TRBJ2-3,TRBV5-1,-,TRBD2,17,TGCGCCAGCAGCTTAAGGATAACCGGGGGGAACACAGATACGCAGTATTTT,CASSLRITGGNTDTQYF
TRBJ2-2,TRBV27,-,TRBD2,15,TGTGCCAGCAGTTTATCCCGGGGGGGGAGCGGGGAGCTGTTTTTT,CASSLSRGGSGELFF
TRBJ1-2,TRBV7-3,few,-,16,TGTGCCAGCAGCTTAACCTTTCAGGGGATAGGATATGGCTACACCTTC,CASSLTFQGIGYGYTF
TRBJ1-2,TRBV15,-,TRBD1,16,TGTGCCACCAGCACACCCAGAGCAGGGGGCGGGGATGGCTACACCTTC,CATSTPRAGGGDGYTF
TRBJ2-1,TRBV4-3,-,TRBD1,15,TGCGCCAGCAGCCACGGACAGGGGGCCTACAATGAGCAGTTCTTC,CASSHGQGAYNEQFF
TRBJ2-7,TRBV5-8,few,-,16,TGTGCCAGCAGCTTGGCGGGGAGAACGCCGACCTACGAGCAGTACTTC,CASSLAGRTPTYEQYF
TRBJ2-1,TRBV29-1,-,-,12,TGCAGCGTTGAAGTTACTAGGGATGAGCAGTTCTTC,CSVEVTRDEQFF
TRBJ2-7,TRBV27,-,TRBD2,18,TGTGCCAGCAGTTTCTTGTCTAGCGGGACCATACCAACCTACGAGCAGTACTTC,CASSFLSSGTIPTYEQYF
TRBJ1-3,TRBV6-6,few,-,15,TGTGCCAGCAGTTACGTTAGTGGTTCTGGAAACACCATATATTTT,CASSYVSGSGNTIYF
TRBJ2-3,TRBV28,-,TRBD1,16,TGTGCCAGCAGTTTATCTACAGGGGGCAACACAGATACGCAGTATTTT,CASSLSTGGNTDTQYF
TRBJ1-2,TRBV19,few,TRBD1,16,TGTGCCAGTAGTATACTTGCGCAGGGGGCTGGCTATGGCTACACCTTC,CASSILAQGAGYGYTF
TRBJ2-1,TRBV6-6,-,TRBD2,14,TGTGCCAGCCGGAGCGGGGGGGAGTACAATGAGCAGTTCTTC,CASRSGGEYNEQFF
TRBJ2-5,TRBV20-1,once,-,10,TGCAGTGCTTTGCGGGAGACCCAGTACTTC,CSALRETQYF
TRBJ1-3,TRBV27,-,-,15,TGTGCCAGCAGTTTAGGAGGCCAGTATGGAAACACCATATATTTT,CASSLGGQYGNTIYF
TRBJ2-2,TRBV9,-,TRBD2,15,TGTGCCAGCAGCGCCGGGGGGTCAAACACCGGGGAGCTGTTTTTT,CASSAGGSNTGELFF
TRBJ2-3,TRBV5-8,-,TRBD2,15,TGTGCCAGCAGCTTCTGGACTAGCGACACAGATACGCAGTATTTT,CASSFWTSDTDTQYF
TRBJ2-5,TRBV7-3,-,TRBD2,15,TGTGCCAGCAGTTTAGCGGGAGGGCGGTGGGAGACCCAGTACTTC,CASSLAGGRWETQYF
TRBJ2-3,TRBV12-3/TRBV12-4,-,-,11,TGTGCCAGCAGCTACACAGATACGCAGTATTTT,CASSYTDTQYF
TRBJ1-4,TRBV6-6,-,TRBD1,15,TGTGCCAGCAGTTACCGCGGGACAGGGCAGGAAAAACTGTTTTTT,CASSYRGTGQEKLFF
TRBJ2-7,TRBV2,-,-,14,TGTGCCAGCAGTGGGTCGGCAGGTTCTTGGGAGCAGTACTTC,CASSGSAGSWEQYF
TRBJ1-2,TRBV25-1,-,-,12,TGTGCCACACAGCAGGGGAGTGGCGGCTACACCTTC,CATQQGSGGYTF
TRBJ2-2,TRBV25-1,-,-,16,TGTGCCAGCAGTGTTGACAGGCTCTCGAACACCGGGGAGCTGTTTTTT,CASSVDRLSNTGELFF
TRBJ1-3,TRBV7-6,-,-,14,TGTGCCAGCAGCTGGGACAAAAATGGAAACACCATATATTTT,CASSWDKNGNTIYF
TRBJ2-5,TRBV27,-,TRBD2,14,TGTGCCAGCAGTTCACTAGCGGGGAGGGAGACCCAGTACTTC,CASSSLAGRETQYF
TRBJ1-3,TRBV9,-,TRBD1,14,TGTGCCAGCAGCGGAGGGACAGATGGAAACACCATATATTTT,CASSGGTDGNTIYF
TRBJ2-2,TRBV16,-,-,13,TGTGCCAGCAGCCAATCGAGTTCCGGGGAGCTGTTTTTT,CASSQSSSGELFF
TRBJ1-6,TRBV9,-,TRBD1,16,TGTGCCAGCAGCCCGCAGCCCGGGACAGTGCGATCACCCCTCCACTTT,CASSPQPGTVRSPLHF
TRBJ2-3,TRBV6-4,-,-,14,TGTGCCAGCAGGCTCTCAGTGACAACGGATACGCAGTATTTT,CASRLSVTTDTQYF
TRBJ2-7,TRBV11-3,-,-,13,TGTGCCAGCAGCTTCAGCGCCACCTACGAGCAGTACTTC,CASSFSATYEQYF
TRBJ1-5,TRBV28,-,-,13,TGTGCCAGCAGTTTCTACGTCAATCAGCCCCAGCATTTT,CASSFYVNQPQHF
TRBJ2-5,TRBV3-1/TRBV3-2,-,-,15,TGTGCCAGCAGCCCCCTCTCGGAGGGTGCGAAGACCCAGTACTTC,CASSPLSEGAKTQYF
TRBJ2-2,TRBV9,-,TRBD2,17,TGTGCCAGCAGCGCTACTAGCGGGAGGCGGGAGGACGGGGAGCTGTTTTTT,CASSATSGRREDGELFF
TRBJ2-7,TRBV6-2/TRBV6-3,-,TRBD2,17,TGTGCCAGCAGTTACTCTTATGGACTAGCGGTCTCCTACGAGCAGTACTTC,CASSYSYGLAVSYEQYF
TRBJ2-1,TRBV18,-,TRBD1,14,TGTGCCAGCTCACCGGGACAGGGGGGCAATGAGCAGTTCTTC,CASSPGQGGNEQFF
TRBJ1-1,TRBV11-3,-,TRBD1,12,TGTGCCAGCAGCTCCGGGACAGGAGAAGCTTTCTTT,CASSSGTGEAFF
TRBJ2-1,TRBV6-2/TRBV6-3,once,TRBD1,13,TGTGCCAGCAGTTACCTACAGGGGTCTGAGCAGTTCTTC,CASSYLQGSEQFF
TRBJ2-3,TRBV7-3,-,TRBD2,15,TGTGCCAGCAGCTTAATACGGGGGGGCACAGATACGCAGTATTTT,CASSLIRGGTDTQYF
TRBJ2-3,TRBV6-4,few,TRBD2,14,TGTGCCAGCAGTGCTAGCGGGGGGGCAGATACGCAGTATTTT,CASSASGGADTQYF
TRBJ2-7,TRBV2,-,-,13,TGTGCCAGCGCACGACTAGGTCTGTACGAGCAGTACTTC,CASARLGLYEQYF
TRBJ1-1,TRBV12-5,once,TRBD1,15,TGTGCTAGTGCTCTGGAGGGGGCGGGGAACACTGAAGCTTTCTTT,CASALEGAGNTEAFF
TRBJ2-7,TRBV19,-,-,15,TGTGCCAGTAGTCCCCCCGGAGCGCGCTCCTACGAGCAGTACTTC,CASSPPGARSYEQYF
TRBJ2-3,TRBV14,-,TRBD2,16,TGTGCCAGCAGCCTTGTGGGGACTACAGTAACTGATACGCAGTATTTT,CASSLVGTTVTDTQYF
TRBJ2-7,TRBV7-9,few,TRBD2,16,TGTGCCAGCAGCTTAGGGGGACTAGCGGGGTCCTACGAGCAGTACTTC,CASSLGGLAGSYEQYF
TRBJ2-3,TRBV7-6,-,-,14,TGTGCCAGCAGCTCCCTGGCTAGTGGGGATACGCAGTATTTT,CASSSLASGDTQYF
TRBJ2-3,TRBV11-2,-,-,12,TGTGCCAGCAGCCCCGGGGAAGATACGCAGTATTTT,CASSPGEDTQYF
TRBJ2-3,TRBV24-1,-,-,14,TGTGCCACCAGTGATTCCTGGAGTCTTGATACGCAGTATTTT,CATSDSWSLDTQYF
TRBJ1-2,TRBV6-5,-,-,14,TGTGCCAGCAGTTACTCCGCCGGGGGGTATGGCTACACCTTC,CASSYSAGGYGYTF
TRBJ1-2,TRBV29-1,-,TRBD1,11,TGCAGCGCTGGGACAGACTATGGCTACACCTTC,CSAGTDYGYTF
TRBJ2-7,TRBV4-2,-,-,14,TGTGCCAGCAGCCGTCAGGAAGCTCCCTACGAGCAGTACTTC,CASSRQEAPYEQYF
TRBJ2-1,TRBV6-5,-,TRBD2,16,TGTGCCAGCAGTTACTCTGCGGCGGGGGGGCCTCGTGAGCAGTTCTTC,CASSYSAAGGPREQFF
TRBJ1-5,TRBV4-2,few,-,13,TGTGCCAGCAGCCAAGATTACGGGCAGCCCCAGCATTTT,CASSQDYGQPQHF
TRBJ1-1,TRBV7-8,once,-,14,TGTGCCAGCAGCTTAGTTCAGGGGAACACTGAAGCTTTCTTT,CASSLVQGNTEAFF
TRBJ1-3,TRBV7-2,-,-,14,TGTGCCAGCAGCTTAGGACAGGCCCGAAACACCATATATTTT,CASSLGQARNTIYF
TRBJ2-6,TRBV11-2,-,-,16,TGTGCCAGCAGCTTAGGACGGAGAACTGGGGCCAACGTCCTGACTTTC,CASSLGRRTGANVLTF